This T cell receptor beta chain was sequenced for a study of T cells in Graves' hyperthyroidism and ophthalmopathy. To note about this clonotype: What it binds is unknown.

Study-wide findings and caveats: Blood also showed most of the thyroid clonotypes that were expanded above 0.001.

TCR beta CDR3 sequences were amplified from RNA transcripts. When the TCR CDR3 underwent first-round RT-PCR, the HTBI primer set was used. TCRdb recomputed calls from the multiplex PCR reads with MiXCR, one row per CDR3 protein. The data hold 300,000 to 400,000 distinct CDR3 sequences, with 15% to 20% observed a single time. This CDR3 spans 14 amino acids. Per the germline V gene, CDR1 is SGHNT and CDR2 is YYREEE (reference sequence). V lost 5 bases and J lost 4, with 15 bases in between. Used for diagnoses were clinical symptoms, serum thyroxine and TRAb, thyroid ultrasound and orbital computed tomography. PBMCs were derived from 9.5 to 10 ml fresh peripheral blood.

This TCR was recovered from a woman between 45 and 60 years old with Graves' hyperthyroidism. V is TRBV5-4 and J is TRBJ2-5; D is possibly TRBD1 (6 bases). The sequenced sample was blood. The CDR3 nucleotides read TGTGCCAGCAGGCTCATGGGGGCCCCAGAGACCCAGTACTTC. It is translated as CASRLMGAPETQYF.